The clone carrying this T cell receptor (beta chain) was observed many times. Antigen: not known. This sample was included in a study of CD8+CD57+ T cells in acquired aplastic anemia. Overall study results and limits: Comparison of patients with controls identified 25 to 35 shared CD8+ CDR3 sequences.

Germline assignment: CDR1 LGHDT and CDR2 YNNKEL (reference sequence). V was trimmed by 3 bases and J by 9 bases, leaving 17 bases between them. The CDR3 is 14 amino acids. For CDR3 and TCR beta VDJ profiling, genomic DNA was the template used. TCRdb reprocessed the reads via MiXCR and lists one record per CDR3 protein. The data contain approximately 120,000 distinct CDR3 sequences, about two fifths of them singletons. Whoever was chosen for sequencing had shown CD8+CD57+ cell expansion by flow cytometry. Untreated patients provided the blood samples, with no therapy given before sampling. This clonotype originated in a human donor with aplastic anemia. The specimen sequenced was sorted CD4+, CD8+, or CD8+CD57+ T cells (not recorded which) from PBMCs. This chain links TRBV3-1 with TRBJ1-1; D possibly corresponds to TRBD1 (5 bases). The CDR3 coding sequence is TGTGCCAGCAGCCACCCTGGGGGGAATAGGAAAGCTTTCTTT. Its translation is CASSHPGGNRKAFF.